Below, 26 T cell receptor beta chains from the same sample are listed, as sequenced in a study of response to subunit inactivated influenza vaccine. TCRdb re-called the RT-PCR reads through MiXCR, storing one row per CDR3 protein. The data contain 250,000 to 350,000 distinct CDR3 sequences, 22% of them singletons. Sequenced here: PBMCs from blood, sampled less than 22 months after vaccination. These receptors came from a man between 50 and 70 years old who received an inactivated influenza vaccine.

CDR3 sequence (DNA): TGTGCCAGCAGCCAGGGGGATAGGACGCACAATGAGCAGTTCTTC. Amino acid sequence: CASSQGDRTHNEQFF. The rearrangement links TRBV4-2 to TRBJ2-1; D tentatively fits TRBD1 or TRBD2 (5 bases each). The V gene lost 3 bases and the J gene lost 5 bases, with 14 bases spanning the gap. CDR1 and CDR2 from the germline V gene are LGHNA and YNFKEQ. The CDR3 is made up of 15 amino acids.

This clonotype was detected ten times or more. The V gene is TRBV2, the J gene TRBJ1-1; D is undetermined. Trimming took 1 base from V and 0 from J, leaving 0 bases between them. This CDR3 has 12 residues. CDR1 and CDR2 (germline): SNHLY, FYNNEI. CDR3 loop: CASSEVNTEAFF. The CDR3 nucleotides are TGTGCCAGCAGTGAAGTGAACACTGAAGCTTTCTTT.

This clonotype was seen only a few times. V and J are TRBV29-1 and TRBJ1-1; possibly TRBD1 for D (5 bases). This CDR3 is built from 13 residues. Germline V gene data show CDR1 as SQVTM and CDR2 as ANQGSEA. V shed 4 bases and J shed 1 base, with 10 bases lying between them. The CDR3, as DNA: TGCAGCGTTGCAAGACAGCCGAACACTGAAGCTTTCTTT. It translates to CSVARQPNTEAFF.

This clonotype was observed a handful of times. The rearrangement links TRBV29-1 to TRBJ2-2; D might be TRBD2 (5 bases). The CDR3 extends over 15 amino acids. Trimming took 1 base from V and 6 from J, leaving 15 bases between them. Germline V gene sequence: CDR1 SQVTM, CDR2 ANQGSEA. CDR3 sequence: CSVEVHGGPAGELFF. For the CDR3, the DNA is TGCAGCGTTGAAGTGCATGGAGGCCCCGCCGGGGAGCTGTTTTTT.

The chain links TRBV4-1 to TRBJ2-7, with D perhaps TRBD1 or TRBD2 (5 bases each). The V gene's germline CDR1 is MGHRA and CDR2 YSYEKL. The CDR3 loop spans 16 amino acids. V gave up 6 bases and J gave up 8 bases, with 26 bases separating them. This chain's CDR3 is CASSLGAAETNTKQYF. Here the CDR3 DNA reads TGCGCCAGCAGTCTCGGGGCGGCAGAGACAAATACCAAGCAGTACTTC.

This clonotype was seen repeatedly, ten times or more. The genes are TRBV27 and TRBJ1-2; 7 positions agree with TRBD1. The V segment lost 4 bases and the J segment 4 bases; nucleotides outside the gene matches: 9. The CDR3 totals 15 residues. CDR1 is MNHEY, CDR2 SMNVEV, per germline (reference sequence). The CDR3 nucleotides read TGTGCCAGCAGTTCGAGGGCCCCAGGGGGCTATGGCTACACCTTC. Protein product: CASSSRAPGGYGYTF.

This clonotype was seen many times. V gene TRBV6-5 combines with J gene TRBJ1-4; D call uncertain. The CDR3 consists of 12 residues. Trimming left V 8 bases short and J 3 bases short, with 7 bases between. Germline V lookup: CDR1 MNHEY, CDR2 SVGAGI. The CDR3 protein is CASGRSNEKLFF. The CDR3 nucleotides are TGTGCCAGCGGTAGATCTAATGAAAAACTGTTTTTT.

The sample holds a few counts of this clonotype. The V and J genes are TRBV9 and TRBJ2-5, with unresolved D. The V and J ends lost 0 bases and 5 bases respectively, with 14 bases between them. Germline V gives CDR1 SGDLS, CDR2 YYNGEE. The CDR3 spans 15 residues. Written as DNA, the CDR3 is TGTGCCAGCAGCGTAGTAGAGGCCCCAACTGAGACCCAGTACTTC. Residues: CASSVVEAPTETQYF.

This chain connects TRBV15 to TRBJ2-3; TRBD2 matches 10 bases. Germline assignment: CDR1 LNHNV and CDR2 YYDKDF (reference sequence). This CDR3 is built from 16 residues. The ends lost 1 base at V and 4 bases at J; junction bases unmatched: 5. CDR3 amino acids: CATSRGLAGEADTQYF. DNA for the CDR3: TGTGCCACCAGCAGAGGGCTAGCGGGAGAAGCAGATACGCAGTATTTT.

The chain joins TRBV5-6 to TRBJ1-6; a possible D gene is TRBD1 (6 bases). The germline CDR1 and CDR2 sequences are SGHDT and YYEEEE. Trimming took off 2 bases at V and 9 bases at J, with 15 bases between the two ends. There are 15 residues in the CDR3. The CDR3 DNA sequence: TGTGCCAGCAGCTTACAACAGGGTCGCAGTTCACCCCTCCACTTT. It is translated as CASSLQQGRSSPLHF. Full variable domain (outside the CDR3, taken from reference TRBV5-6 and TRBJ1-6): DAGVTQSPTHLIKTRGQQVTLRCSPKSGHDTVSWYQQALGQGPQFIFQYYEEEERQRGNFPDRFSGHQFPNYSSELNVNALLLGDSALYLCASSLQQGRSSPLHFGNGTRLTVT.

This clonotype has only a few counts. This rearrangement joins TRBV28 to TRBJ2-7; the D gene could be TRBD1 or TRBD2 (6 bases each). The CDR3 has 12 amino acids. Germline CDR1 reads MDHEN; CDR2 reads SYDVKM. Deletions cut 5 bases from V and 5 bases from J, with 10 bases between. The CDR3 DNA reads TGTGCCAGCAGTCCGAGGGGGGACGAGCAGTACTTC. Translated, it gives CASSPRGDEQYF.

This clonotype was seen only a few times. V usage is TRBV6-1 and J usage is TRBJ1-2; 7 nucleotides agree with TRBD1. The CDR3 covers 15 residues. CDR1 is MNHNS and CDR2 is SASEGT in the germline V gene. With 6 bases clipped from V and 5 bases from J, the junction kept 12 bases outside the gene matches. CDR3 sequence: CASSPGQTGSYGYTF. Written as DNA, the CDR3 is TGTGCCAGCAGCCCTGGTCAGACAGGGTCGTATGGCTACACCTTC.

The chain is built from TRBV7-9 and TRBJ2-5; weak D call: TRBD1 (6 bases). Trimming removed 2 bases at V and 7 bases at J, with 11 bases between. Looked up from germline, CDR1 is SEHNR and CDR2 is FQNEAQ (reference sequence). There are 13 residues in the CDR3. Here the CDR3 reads CASSLKGVGTQYF. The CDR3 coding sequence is TGTGCCAGCAGCTTAAAGGGGGTTGGGACCCAGTACTTC.

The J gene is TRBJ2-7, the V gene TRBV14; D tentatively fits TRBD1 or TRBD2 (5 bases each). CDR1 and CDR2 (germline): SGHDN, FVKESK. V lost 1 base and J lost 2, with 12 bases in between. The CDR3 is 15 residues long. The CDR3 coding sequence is TGTGCCAGCAGCCAAGTCGTAGGGACGGCCTACGAGCAGTACTTC. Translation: CASSQVVGTAYEQYF.

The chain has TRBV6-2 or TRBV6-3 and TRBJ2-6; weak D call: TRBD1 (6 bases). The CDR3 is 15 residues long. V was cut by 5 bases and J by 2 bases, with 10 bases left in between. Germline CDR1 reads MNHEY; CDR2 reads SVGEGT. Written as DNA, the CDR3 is TGTGCCAGCAGTGTCGGGACACCTGGGGCCAACGTCCTGACTTTC. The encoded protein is CASSVGTPGANVLTF.

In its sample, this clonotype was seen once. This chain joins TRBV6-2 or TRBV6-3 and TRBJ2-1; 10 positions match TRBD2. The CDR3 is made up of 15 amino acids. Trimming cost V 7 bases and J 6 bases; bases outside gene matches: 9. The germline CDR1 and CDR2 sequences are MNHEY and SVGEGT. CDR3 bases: TGTGCCAGCAACCAAGCGGGAGGGCCGCTCAATGAGCAGTTCTTC. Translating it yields CASNQAGGPLNEQFF.

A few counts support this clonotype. In DNA, the CDR3 is TGTGCCGTACAGGCCTTGAGGTTCGGCTACACCTTC. This gives the protein CAVQALRFGYTF. The chain carries TRBV6-2 or TRBV6-3 and TRBJ1-2; D is perhaps TRBD1 (5 bases). The V end was cut by 11 bases, the J end by 8 bases, with 18 bases between. The germline CDR1 and CDR2 sequences are MNHEY and SVGEGT. The CDR3 length is 12 residues.

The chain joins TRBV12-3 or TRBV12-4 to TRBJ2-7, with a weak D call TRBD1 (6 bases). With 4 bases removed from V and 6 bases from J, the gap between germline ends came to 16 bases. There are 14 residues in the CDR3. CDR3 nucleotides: TGTGCCAGCAGTTGGGTGTACAGGGATTCCGAGCAGTACTTC. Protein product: CASSWVYRDSEQYF.

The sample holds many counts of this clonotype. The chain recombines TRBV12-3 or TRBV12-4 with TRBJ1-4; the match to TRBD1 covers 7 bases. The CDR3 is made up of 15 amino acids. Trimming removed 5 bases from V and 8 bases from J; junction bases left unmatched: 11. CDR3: CASSLIGGAKEKLFF. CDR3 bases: TGTGCCAGCAGTCTGATAGGGGGCGCGAAGGAAAAACTGTTTTTT.

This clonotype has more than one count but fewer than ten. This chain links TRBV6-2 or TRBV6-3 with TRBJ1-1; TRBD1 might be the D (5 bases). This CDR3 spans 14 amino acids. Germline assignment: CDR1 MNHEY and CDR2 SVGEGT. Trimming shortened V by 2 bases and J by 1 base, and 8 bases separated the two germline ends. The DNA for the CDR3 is TGTGCCAGCAGTTACACCCAGGGGAACACTGAAGCTTTCTTT. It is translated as CASSYTQGNTEAFF.

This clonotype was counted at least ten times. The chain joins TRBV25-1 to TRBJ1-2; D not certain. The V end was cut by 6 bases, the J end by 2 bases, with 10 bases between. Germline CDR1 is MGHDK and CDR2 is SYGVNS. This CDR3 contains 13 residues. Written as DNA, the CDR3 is TGTGCCAGCAGCTTTGAGTTAAACTATGGCTACACCTTC. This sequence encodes CASSFELNYGYTF.

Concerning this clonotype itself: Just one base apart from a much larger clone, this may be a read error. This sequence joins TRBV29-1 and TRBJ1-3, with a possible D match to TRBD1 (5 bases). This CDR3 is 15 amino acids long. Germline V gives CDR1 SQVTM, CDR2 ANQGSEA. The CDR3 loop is CSVAPGRGSGNTLYF. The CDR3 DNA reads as TGCAGCGTTGCCCCGGGACGAGGCTCTGGAAACACCTTATATTTT.

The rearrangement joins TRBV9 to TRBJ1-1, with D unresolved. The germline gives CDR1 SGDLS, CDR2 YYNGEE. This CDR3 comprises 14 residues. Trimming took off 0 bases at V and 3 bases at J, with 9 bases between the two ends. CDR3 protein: CASSVESWDTEAFF. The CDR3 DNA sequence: TGTGCCAGCAGCGTAGAGTCTTGGGACACTGAAGCTTTCTTT.

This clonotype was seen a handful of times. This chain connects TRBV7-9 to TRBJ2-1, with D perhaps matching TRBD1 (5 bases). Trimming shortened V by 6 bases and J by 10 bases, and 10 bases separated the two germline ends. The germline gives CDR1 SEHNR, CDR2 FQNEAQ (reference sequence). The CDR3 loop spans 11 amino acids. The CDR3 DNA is TGTGCCAGCAGTGTTGGACAAGAGCAGTTCTTC. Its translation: CASSVGQEQFF.

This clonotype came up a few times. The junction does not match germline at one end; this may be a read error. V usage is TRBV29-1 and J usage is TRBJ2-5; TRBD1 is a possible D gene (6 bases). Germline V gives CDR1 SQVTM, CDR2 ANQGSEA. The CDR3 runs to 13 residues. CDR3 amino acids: CSFEQGMEETQYF. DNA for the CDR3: TGCAGCTTTGAACAGGGAATGGAGGAGACCCAGTACTTC.

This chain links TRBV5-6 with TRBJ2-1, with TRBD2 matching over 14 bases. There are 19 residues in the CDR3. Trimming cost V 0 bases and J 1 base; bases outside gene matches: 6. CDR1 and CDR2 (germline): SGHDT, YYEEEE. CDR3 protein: CASSLVWTSGGLSYNEQFF. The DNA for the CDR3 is TGTGCCAGCAGCTTGGTCTGGACTAGCGGGGGGCTTTCCTACAATGAGCAGTTCTTC.